The T cell receptor beta chain under discussion was sequenced for a study of post-analysis software for immune sequencing data. The ends were cut back, 3 bases at V and 6 bases at J, with 15 bases in the middle. From germline, CDR1 is MNHEY and CDR2 SVGEGT. The CDR3 consists of 14 residues. Unique molecular identifiers featured in each of the TCR beta cDNA libraries. One entry per CDR3 protein, called by TCRdb with MiXCR from the PCR reads. The top ten clones hold 4.5% to 5.5% of a sample with 250,000 to 300,000 distinct CDR3 sequences, less than 40% of them seen once. Broader study findings: The F measure placed samples prepared in the same batch into strongly shared clusters. In patients, TRBV5-6, TRBV5-1 and TRBV20-1 belonged to five TRBV segments found more frequently than in controls.

This clonotype was observed many times. What it recognizes is unknown. The specimen sequenced was blood. This chain links TRBV6-2 or TRBV6-3 with TRBJ2-7; possibly TRBD2 for D (6 bases). The TCR comes from a girl between 10 and 17 years old with multiple sclerosis. CDR3 residues: CASSYRDFGTEQYF. CDR3 DNA sequence: TGTGCCAGCAGTTATCGGGACTTCGGGACCGAGCAGTACTTC.